Only a few counts were recorded for the clone carrying this T cell receptor (beta chain). A much larger clone differs from this one at a single base, so this may be a read error. Looked up from germline, CDR1 is SGHRS and CDR2 is YFSETQ. The CDR3 consists of 16 residues. As originally analysed: Ranging from roughly 23,224 to 700,000, TCR counts per sample had a median value of around 90,000. TCRdb re-derived calls from the RACE reads in MiXCR, one entry per CDR3 protein. The V and J calls reflect TCRdb's pipeline rather than the authors' work. In the table there are 250,000 or so distinct CDR3 sequences, approximately 8.4% of which are singletons. The source of the sample is a study of human T cells and chemical hapten exposure. Across the whole study: Per-sample variation in TCR yield stemmed mainly from small pooled library volume differences.

Time point of the sample: pre-sensitization, week 0. The treatment is: therapeutic diphenylcyclopropenone sensitization with weekly scalp DPC. Extraction of total RNA was performed on unfractionated whole blood. The TCR comes from a woman aged 35 to 49 with alopecia areata. Some clones in this sample may be carry-over from other donors' samples. J is TRBJ2-5 and V is TRBV5-1, with TRBD2 identical over 8 bases. Sample: whole blood, taken in connection with sensitization to the hapten diphenylcyclopropenone (DPC). The CDR3 DNA follows: TGCGCCAGCAGCCCCTTAGCGGGGTACCTGCAAGAGGCCCAGTACTTC. The encoded protein is CASSPLAGYLQEAQYF.